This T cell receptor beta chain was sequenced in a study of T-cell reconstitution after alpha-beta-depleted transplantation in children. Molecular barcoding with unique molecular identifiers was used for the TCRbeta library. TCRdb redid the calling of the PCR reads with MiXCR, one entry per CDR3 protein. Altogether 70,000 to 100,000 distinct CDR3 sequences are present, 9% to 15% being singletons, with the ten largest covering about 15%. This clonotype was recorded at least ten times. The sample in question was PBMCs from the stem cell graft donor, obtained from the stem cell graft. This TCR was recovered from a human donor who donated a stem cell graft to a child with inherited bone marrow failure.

The CDR3 protein is CASRRAGGETQYF. The CDR3 bases are TGTGCCAGCAGGAGGGCAGGGGGTGAGACCCAGTACTTC. The rearrangement uses TRBV6-2 or TRBV6-3 and TRBJ2-5; 7 bases fit TRBD1. Germline values: CDR1 MNHEY, CDR2 SVGEGT. The trim removed 6 bases at V and 5 bases at J, leaving 6 bases unmatched. The CDR3 totals 13 residues.